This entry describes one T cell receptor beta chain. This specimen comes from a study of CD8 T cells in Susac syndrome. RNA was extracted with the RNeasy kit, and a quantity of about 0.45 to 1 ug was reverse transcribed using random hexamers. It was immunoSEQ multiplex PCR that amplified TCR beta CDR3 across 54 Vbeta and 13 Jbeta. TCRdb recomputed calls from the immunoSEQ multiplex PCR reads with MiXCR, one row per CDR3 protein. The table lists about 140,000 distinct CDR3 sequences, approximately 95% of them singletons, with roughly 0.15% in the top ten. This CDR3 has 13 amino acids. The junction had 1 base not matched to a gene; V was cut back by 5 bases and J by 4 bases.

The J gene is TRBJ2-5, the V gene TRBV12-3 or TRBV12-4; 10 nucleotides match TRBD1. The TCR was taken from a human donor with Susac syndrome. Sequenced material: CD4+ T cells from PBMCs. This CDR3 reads CASSGQGGETQYF. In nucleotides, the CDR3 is TGTGCCAGCAGTGGACAGGGGGGAGAGACCCAGTACTTC.